This T cell receptor (beta chain) emerged from a study of blood T cell repertoires in COVID-19. The overall study: T cells, B-cell-depleted T cells, or PBMCs provided the cDNA or gDNA that served as material.

This clone was seen more than once but under ten times. Method: immunoSEQ multiplex PCR; TCRdb's copy keeps in-frame clones and lacks some. The sample includes about 200,000 clones, around 80% of them seen just once. CDR3 length equals 16 residues. Germline lookup yields CDR1 SGHRS and CDR2 YFSETQ. Trimming pared 0 bases from V and 1 base from J, leaving 13 bases between. This TCR was recovered from a woman between 40 and 55 years old with acute COVID-19. The chain recombines TRBV5-1 with TRBJ1-1; D perhaps matches TRBD1 (6 bases). Sequencing used PBMCs or T cells enriched from blood (not recorded which). The CDR3 protein is CASSLDGGVGNTEAFF. In nucleotides, the CDR3 is TGCGCCAGCAGCTTGGATGGGGGCGTTGGGAACACTGAAGCTTTCTTT. Combining the CDR3 with reference TRBV5-1 and TRBJ1-1 gives the whole variable domain KAGVTQTPRYLIKTRGQQVTLSCSPISGHRSVSWYQQTPGQGLQFLFEYFSETQRNKGNFPGRFSGRQFSNSRSEMNVSTLELGDSALYLCASSLDGGVGNTEAFFGQGTRLTVV.